Presented here are 14 T cell receptor beta chains from one specimen sequenced in a study of blood T cell repertoires in COVID-19. Produced via immunoSEQ multiplex PCR; TCRdb's table is partial and in-frame only. The sample shows 200,000 to 300,000 clones, over 80% of them seen only once. The specimen was peripheral blood. The receptors come from a woman aged 40 to 49 who had recovered from COVID-19.

The V and J genes are TRBV2 and TRBJ2-5, with D perhaps TRBD2 (6 bases). Germline CDR1 is SNHLY and CDR2 is FYNNEI. This CDR3 comprises 13 residues. V was trimmed by 6 bases and J by 5 bases, leaving 13 bases between them. The CDR3 is CASRRDLGETQYF. DNA for the CDR3: TGTGCCAGCAGAAGGGACTTAGGGGAGACCCAGTACTTC.

The chain recombines TRBV5-6 with TRBJ2-5, with D possibly matching TRBD2 (5 bases). The CDR3 runs to 15 residues. Trimming stripped 3 bases from V and 5 bases from J, with 17 bases between. CDR1 and CDR2 from the germline V gene are SGHDT and YYEEEE. The CDR3 DNA follows: TGTGCCAGCAGCTCCCGGCTTCGGGGTCAGGAGACCCAGTACTTC. Amino acids: CASSSRLRGQETQYF.

J is TRBJ1-2 and V is TRBV7-9, with D unresolved. Germline lookup yields CDR1 SEHNR and CDR2 FQNEAQ (reference sequence). This CDR3 spans 13 amino acids. V lost 8 bases to trimming and J lost 3 bases, with 13 bases between them. The CDR3 sequence is CASLGGMDYGYTF. In nucleotides, the CDR3 is TGTGCCAGCTTGGGAGGGATGGACTATGGCTACACCTTC.

The chain carries TRBV28 and TRBJ1-2; weak D call: TRBD1 (5 bases). Germline CDR1 and CDR2: MDHEN and SYDVKM. V lost 8 bases and J lost 0, with 10 bases in between. The CDR3 loop spans 13 amino acids. The CDR3 bases are TGTGCCAGCGCACGACAGACTAACTATGGCTACACCTTC. Translation gives CASARQTNYGYTF.

The V gene is TRBV7-2, the J gene TRBJ1-4, with a tentative D call TRBD1 (5 bases). CDR3 size: 13 residues. Germline values: CDR1 SGHTA, CDR2 FQGNSA. Trimming removed 5 bases at V and 7 bases at J, with 11 bases between. CDR3 residues: CASSPIQGEKLFF. The CDR3 DNA is TGTGCCAGCAGCCCTATTCAGGGTGAAAAACTGTTTTTT.

This clone was observed a handful of times. The J gene is TRBJ1-3, the V gene TRBV7-9, with unresolved D. Trimming shortened V by 0 bases and J by 0 bases, and 3 bases separated the two germline ends. In germline, CDR1 is SEHNR, CDR2 FQNEAQ (reference sequence). The CDR3 covers 14 residues. CDR3 residues: CASSLAISGNTIYF. The DNA for the CDR3 is TGTGCCAGCAGCTTAGCCATCTCTGGAAACACCATATATTTT.

V gene TRBV30 combines with J gene TRBJ2-3; tentatively, D is TRBD2 (5 bases). This CDR3 is 14 amino acids long. Germline CDR1 GTSNPN, CDR2 SVGIG (reference sequence). V lost 5 bases and J 5 bases, leaving 17 bases between the germline ends. The CDR3 DNA sequence: TGTGCCTGGGGGTTGGGAGTATCGGGAGATACGCAGTATTTT. Its protein is CAWGLGVSGDTQYF.

This rearrangement joins TRBV7-8 to TRBJ1-2; the D gene is possibly TRBD1 (5 bases). There are 17 residues in the CDR3. CDR1 and CDR2 (germline): SGHVS, FQNEAQ. V was clipped by 2 bases and J by 4 bases, with 20 bases between them. Here the CDR3 reads CASSLKLGPASGYGYTF. The CDR3 nucleotides are TGTGCCAGCAGCTTAAAGTTGGGGCCCGCGTCTGGCTATGGCTACACCTTC.

This sequence joins TRBV24-1 and TRBJ1-1; 11 bases line up with TRBD1. This CDR3 has 15 amino acids. The V gene end was trimmed by 4 bases and the J gene end by 6 bases; junction bases not matched to a gene: 6. Germline values: CDR1 KGHDR, CDR2 SFDVKD. This chain's CDR3 is CATSDSGQGVSEAFF. The CDR3 DNA sequence: TGTGCCACCAGTGACTCGGGACAGGGGGTTTCTGAAGCTTTCTTT.

The chain is built from TRBV2 and TRBJ1-1, with TRBD1 as a possible D gene (6 bases). Germline lookup yields CDR1 SNHLY and CDR2 FYNNEI. Trimming cost V 6 bases and J 1 base, with 15 bases left between them. The CDR3 is 15 residues long. DNA for the CDR3: TGTGCCAGCAGCCAATACAGGGTTGAGAACACTGAAGCTTTCTTT. This sequence encodes CASSQYRVENTEAFF.

The V call is TRBV28, the J call TRBJ1-2; 12 bases map to TRBD1. This CDR3 contains 17 residues. The V gene end was trimmed by 3 bases and the J gene end by 7 bases; junction bases not matched to a gene: 12. Germline CDR1 MDHEN, CDR2 SYDVKM. In nucleotides, the CDR3 is TGTGCCAGCAGTTTCCCGGGGACAGGGGGCGCGGGAGGTGGCTACACCTTC. It is translated as CASSFPGTGGAGGGYTF.

This clone was counted a single time. The J gene is TRBJ1-5, the V gene TRBV6-5; weak D call: TRBD1 (6 bases). This CDR3 spans 13 amino acids. Germline values: CDR1 MNHEY, CDR2 SVGAGI. The V and J ends lost 5 bases and 7 bases respectively, with 12 bases between them. CDR3: CASSTGLGQPQHF. The CDR3, as DNA: TGTGCCAGCAGTACAGGGCTCGGGCAGCCCCAGCATTTT.

This clone was seen just once. This sequence joins TRBV27 and TRBJ1-1, with 7 bases matching TRBD1. Germline assignment: CDR1 MNHEY and CDR2 SMNVEV (reference sequence). The CDR3 runs 12 residues. V lost 7 bases to trimming and J lost 9 bases; unmatched junction nucleotides: 8. In nucleotides, the CDR3 is TGTGCCAGCACCAAGCCGGGACAGAAAGCTTTCTTT. This translates into CASTKPGQKAFF.

The chain uses TRBV11-3 and TRBJ2-7; TRBD1 matches 8 bases. The germline CDR1 and CDR2 sequences are SGHNT and YENEEA. The V gene end was trimmed by 5 bases and the J gene end by 3 bases; junction bases not matched to a gene: 9. There are 15 residues in the CDR3. The CDR3 loop is CASSNPGGAGYEQYF. The CDR3 DNA reads TGTGCCAGCAGCAACCCAGGGGGCGCTGGCTACGAGCAGTACTTC.